This note documents a single T cell receptor beta chain sequence. Its antigen is still unknown. V was pared by 4 bases and J by 0 bases, with 9 bases between. This CDR3 spans 14 amino acids. Germline CDR1 reads MNHGY; CDR2 reads SAAAGT. This specimen belongs to a study of sequential checkpoint blockade in melanoma. Study background: First-line arms were nivolumab then ipilimumab, or the reverse, randomized 1:1. TCRβ was sequenced from DNA of about 94 pretreatment tumors. General study findings and limits: In arm A, pretreatment tumor clonality was associated with response.

Treatment denoted: randomized to nivolumab then ipilimumab (arm A) or the reverse (arm B). None of the patients previously received DNA-damaging chemotherapy. The assay was immunoSEQ multiplex PCR, and TCRdb's table has in-frame clones only and misses some. The table lists about 19,000 clones, around 72% of them singletons. The rearrangement links TRBV6-8 to TRBJ1-1; D gene ambiguous. This sequence was found in a human donor with melanoma. The sequenced sample was tumor tissue (inferred from file names), obtained from a patient given nivolumab and ipilimumab in sequence. CDR3 region: CASSFRGLNTEAFF. DNA for the CDR3: TGTGCCAGCAGTTTCCGGGGATTGAACACTGAAGCTTTCTTT.